These 20 T cell receptor beta chains were all obtained from the same sample, sequenced in a study of CD8 T cells in Susac syndrome. Random hexamers were used to reverse transcribe the RNA input (about 0.5 to 1 ug). One entry per CDR3 protein results from TCRdb running MiXCR on the immunoSEQ multiplex PCR reads. Of about 120,000 distinct CDR3 sequences in the sample, 85% to 95% were seen once. The sequenced sample consisted of CD4+ T cells from PBMCs. These receptors all come from a human donor in good health.

This rearrangement joins TRBV7-2 to TRBJ2-7; unclear D gene. CDR1 and CDR2 (germline): SGHTA, FQGNSA. Trimming took 5 bases from V and 0 from J, leaving 14 bases between them. The CDR3 has 15 residues. The CDR3 reads CASSPDWQASYEQYF. In DNA, the CDR3 is TGTGCCAGCAGCCCCGATTGGCAGGCCTCCTACGAGCAGTACTTC.

J is TRBJ1-5 and V is TRBV13, with 10 bases lining up with TRBD1. The germline CDR1 and CDR2 sequences are PRHDT and FYEKMQ (reference sequence). The V gene end was trimmed by 6 bases and the J gene end by 4 bases; junction bases not matched to a gene: 6. CDR3 length: 15 residues. The CDR3 sequence is CASSWGQGPNQPQHF. The CDR3 coding sequence is TGTGCCAGCAGTTGGGGACAGGGGCCAAATCAGCCCCAGCATTTT.

Only one count was recorded for this clonotype. V and J are TRBV28 and TRBJ1-1, with D perhaps TRBD1 (6 bases). CDR1 and CDR2 from the germline V gene are MDHEN and SYDVKM. The CDR3 has 15 residues. Trimming shortened V by 6 bases and J by 0 bases, and 14 bases separated the two germline ends. CDR3 DNA: TGTGCCAGCAGAGGGGGGGCCCGGATGAACACTGAAGCTTTCTTT. The encoded protein is CASRGGARMNTEAFF.

The rearrangement links TRBV5-1 to TRBJ2-5; 8 bases line up with TRBD2. Germline V gene sequence: CDR1 SGHRS, CDR2 YFSETQ. With 4 bases clipped from V and 1 base from J, the junction kept 6 bases outside the gene matches. The CDR3 spans 15 residues. The CDR3 sequence is CASSGGGTSQETQYF. Here the CDR3 DNA reads TGCGCCAGCAGCGGTGGAGGGACTAGCCAAGAGACCCAGTACTTC.

V usage is TRBV30 and J usage is TRBJ2-2, with D perhaps TRBD2 (6 bases). V was clipped by 3 bases and J by 5 bases, with 10 bases between them. The CDR3 consists of 13 residues. Germline V CDR1 and CDR2: GTSNPN, SVGIG (reference sequence). As DNA, the CDR3 is TGTGCCTGGAGAACGGCGGGAACCGGGGAGCTGTTTTTT. Its protein is CAWRTAGTGELFF.

The V call is TRBV11-1, the J call TRBJ2-7, with 10 bases matching TRBD1. Germline CDR1 SGHAT, CDR2 FQDESV (reference sequence). V gave up 7 bases and J gave up 5 bases; unmatched junction bases: 8. The CDR3 contains 14 residues. In nucleotides, the CDR3 is TGTGCCAGCATGGGACAGGGGCATCTCAACGAGCAGTACTTC. Translated, it gives CASMGQGHLNEQYF.

The chain uses TRBV30 and TRBJ1-2, with D hard to call. This CDR3 spans 13 amino acids. V was pared by 2 bases and J by 2 bases, with 9 bases between. From germline, CDR1 is GTSNPN and CDR2 SVGIG (reference sequence). Here the CDR3 reads CAWSRDDNYGYTF. CDR3 DNA sequence: TGTGCCTGGAGTCGGGATGACAACTATGGCTACACCTTC.

The chain couples TRBV10-3 to TRBJ2-7, with D perhaps matching TRBD2 (6 bases). Germline CDR1 and CDR2: ENHRY and SYGVKD. V was cut by 9 bases and J by 3 bases, with 15 bases left in between. This CDR3 is built from 13 residues. The CDR3 loop reads CAMGLSGDYEQYF. The CDR3 bases are TGTGCCATGGGGCTTTCGGGGGACTACGAGCAGTACTTC.

This clonotype showed up just once. This chain joins TRBV20-1 and TRBJ2-5; 7 bases match TRBD2. The CDR3 runs 12 residues. Germline lookup yields CDR1 DFQATT and CDR2 SNEGSKA (reference sequence). The V gene end was trimmed by 3 bases and the J gene end by 3 bases; junction bases not matched to a gene: 1. The CDR3 DNA is TGCAGTGCTAGGCTAGCGGAAGAGACCCAGTACTTC. This codes for CSARLAEETQYF.

J is TRBJ2-3 and V is TRBV7-2, with D uncertain. Trimming stripped 0 bases from V and 4 bases from J, with 5 bases between. Germline loops: CDR1 SGHTA, CDR2 FQGNSA. CDR3 size: 13 residues. The CDR3 sequence is CASSLARADTQYF. Written as DNA, the CDR3 is TGTGCCAGCAGCTTAGCGAGAGCAGATACGCAGTATTTT.

The CDR3, as DNA: TGTGCCAGCTCTCGCGACAGTCCTGGCGCAGATACGCAGTATTTT. Amino acid sequence: CASSRDSPGADTQYF. The J gene is TRBJ2-3, the V gene TRBV18, with TRBD1 as a possible D gene (5 bases). The V and J ends lost 6 bases and 4 bases respectively, with 17 bases between them. Germline CDR1 is KGHSH and CDR2 is LQKENI. The CDR3 consists of 15 residues. The full variable domain, rest sourced from reference TRBV18 and TRBJ2-3, is NAGVMQNPRHLVRRRGQEARLRCSPMKGHSHVYWYRQLPEEGLKFMVYLQKENIIDESGMPKERFSAEFPKEGPSILRIQQVVRGDSAAYFCASSRDSPGADTQYFGPGTRLTVL.

This clonotype was recorded only once. The chain links TRBV7-2 to TRBJ1-2, with D uncertain. The V gene lost 5 bases and the J gene lost 2 bases, with 12 bases spanning the gap. The CDR3 loop spans 14 amino acids. Germline CDR1 SGHTA, CDR2 FQGNSA. DNA of the CDR3: TGTGCCAGCAGCCCTTCCTCTACCAACTATGGCTACACCTTC. Translating it yields CASSPSSTNYGYTF.

This sequence joins TRBV7-2 and TRBJ1-1; no clear D gene. The germline V and J ends were trimmed by 3 bases and 4 bases, with 15 bases remaining between them. The CDR3 extends over 15 amino acids. The germline V gene has CDR1 SGHTA and CDR2 FQGNSA. The CDR3 DNA follows: TGTGCCAGCAGCTTGGCGGGTTTCGTGAGCACTGAAGCTTTCTTT. Protein product: CASSLAGFVSTEAFF. The full variable domain, with the rest looked up from reference TRBV7-2 and TRBJ1-1, is GAGVSQSPSNKVTEKGKDVELRCDPISGHTALYWYRQSLGQGLEFLIYFQGNSAPDKSGLPSDRFSAERTGGSVSTLTIQRTQQEDSAVYLCASSLAGFVSTEAFFGQGTRLTVV.

J is TRBJ2-3 and V is TRBV5-1; no definite D call. CDR3 size: 12 residues. V was cut by 2 bases and J by 2 bases, with 3 bases left in between. CDR1 and CDR2 (germline): SGHRS, YFSETQ. Here the CDR3 reads CASSLFTDTQYF. The CDR3 coding sequence is TGCGCCAGCAGCTTATTCACAGATACGCAGTATTTT. Full variable domain (remainder filled in from reference TRBV5-1 and TRBJ2-3): KAGVTQTPRYLIKTRGQQVTLSCSPISGHRSVSWYQQTPGQGLQFLFEYFSETQRNKGNFPGRFSGRQFSNSRSEMNVSTLELGDSALYLCASSLFTDTQYFGPGTRLTVL.

The chain recombines TRBV6-1 with TRBJ1-1; D is ambiguous. Germline CDR1 reads MNHNS; CDR2 reads SASEGT. V was pared by 2 bases and J by 3 bases, with 10 bases between. The CDR3 consists of 14 residues. In DNA form, the CDR3 reads TGTGCCAGCAGTGAATCCCAAAGGGACACTGAAGCTTTCTTT. Its protein product is CASSESQRDTEAFF.

The V and J genes are TRBV29-1 and TRBJ1-2; D unclear. V was pared by 6 bases and J by 6 bases, with 20 bases between. CDR3 length: 14 residues. Germline V lookup: CDR1 SQVTM, CDR2 ANQGSEA. In nucleotides, the CDR3 is TGCAGCGTAACACTTACCACCCCACTCGATGGCTACACCTTC. Its protein product is CSVTLTTPLDGYTF.

CDR3: CASSPAGADTQYF. The CDR3 nucleotides read TGTGCCAGCAGCCCAGCGGGCGCGGATACGCAGTATTTT. This chain uses TRBV7-2 with TRBJ2-3; TRBD2 is a possible D gene (6 bases). Germline CDR1 reads SGHTA; CDR2 reads FQGNSA. This CDR3 has 13 residues. Trimming removed 5 bases from V and 6 bases from J, with 12 bases in between.

The rearrangement uses TRBV29-1 and TRBJ2-7; D call uncertain. Germline lookup yields CDR1 SQVTM and CDR2 ANQGSEA. The CDR3 covers 11 residues. V was pared by 6 bases and J by 4 bases, with 10 bases between. The CDR3 sequence is CSVSDLYEQYF. DNA of the CDR3: TGCAGCGTATCGGACCTATACGAGCAGTACTTC.

This chain links TRBV10-3 with TRBJ1-1; D remains unclear. In germline, CDR1 is ENHRY, CDR2 SYGVKD. The CDR3 is 12 amino acids. V was shortened by 3 bases and J by 10 bases, with 12 bases between the two germline ends. The CDR3 protein is CAISDVSVRAFF. The CDR3 nucleotides are TGTGCCATCAGTGACGTCAGCGTGAGAGCTTTCTTT.

Points on this clonotype: At one boundary the junction diverges from the germline segment, which might be a read error. The rearrangement links TRBV2 to TRBJ1-1; 8 nucleotides line up with TRBD1. The CDR3 sequence is 13 residues long. CDR1 and CDR2 from the germline V gene are SNHLY and FYNNEI. The CDR3 loop is CASSVDRETEASF. The CDR3 DNA reads as TGTGCCAGCAGTGTGGACAGGGAGACTGAAGCTTCCTTT.